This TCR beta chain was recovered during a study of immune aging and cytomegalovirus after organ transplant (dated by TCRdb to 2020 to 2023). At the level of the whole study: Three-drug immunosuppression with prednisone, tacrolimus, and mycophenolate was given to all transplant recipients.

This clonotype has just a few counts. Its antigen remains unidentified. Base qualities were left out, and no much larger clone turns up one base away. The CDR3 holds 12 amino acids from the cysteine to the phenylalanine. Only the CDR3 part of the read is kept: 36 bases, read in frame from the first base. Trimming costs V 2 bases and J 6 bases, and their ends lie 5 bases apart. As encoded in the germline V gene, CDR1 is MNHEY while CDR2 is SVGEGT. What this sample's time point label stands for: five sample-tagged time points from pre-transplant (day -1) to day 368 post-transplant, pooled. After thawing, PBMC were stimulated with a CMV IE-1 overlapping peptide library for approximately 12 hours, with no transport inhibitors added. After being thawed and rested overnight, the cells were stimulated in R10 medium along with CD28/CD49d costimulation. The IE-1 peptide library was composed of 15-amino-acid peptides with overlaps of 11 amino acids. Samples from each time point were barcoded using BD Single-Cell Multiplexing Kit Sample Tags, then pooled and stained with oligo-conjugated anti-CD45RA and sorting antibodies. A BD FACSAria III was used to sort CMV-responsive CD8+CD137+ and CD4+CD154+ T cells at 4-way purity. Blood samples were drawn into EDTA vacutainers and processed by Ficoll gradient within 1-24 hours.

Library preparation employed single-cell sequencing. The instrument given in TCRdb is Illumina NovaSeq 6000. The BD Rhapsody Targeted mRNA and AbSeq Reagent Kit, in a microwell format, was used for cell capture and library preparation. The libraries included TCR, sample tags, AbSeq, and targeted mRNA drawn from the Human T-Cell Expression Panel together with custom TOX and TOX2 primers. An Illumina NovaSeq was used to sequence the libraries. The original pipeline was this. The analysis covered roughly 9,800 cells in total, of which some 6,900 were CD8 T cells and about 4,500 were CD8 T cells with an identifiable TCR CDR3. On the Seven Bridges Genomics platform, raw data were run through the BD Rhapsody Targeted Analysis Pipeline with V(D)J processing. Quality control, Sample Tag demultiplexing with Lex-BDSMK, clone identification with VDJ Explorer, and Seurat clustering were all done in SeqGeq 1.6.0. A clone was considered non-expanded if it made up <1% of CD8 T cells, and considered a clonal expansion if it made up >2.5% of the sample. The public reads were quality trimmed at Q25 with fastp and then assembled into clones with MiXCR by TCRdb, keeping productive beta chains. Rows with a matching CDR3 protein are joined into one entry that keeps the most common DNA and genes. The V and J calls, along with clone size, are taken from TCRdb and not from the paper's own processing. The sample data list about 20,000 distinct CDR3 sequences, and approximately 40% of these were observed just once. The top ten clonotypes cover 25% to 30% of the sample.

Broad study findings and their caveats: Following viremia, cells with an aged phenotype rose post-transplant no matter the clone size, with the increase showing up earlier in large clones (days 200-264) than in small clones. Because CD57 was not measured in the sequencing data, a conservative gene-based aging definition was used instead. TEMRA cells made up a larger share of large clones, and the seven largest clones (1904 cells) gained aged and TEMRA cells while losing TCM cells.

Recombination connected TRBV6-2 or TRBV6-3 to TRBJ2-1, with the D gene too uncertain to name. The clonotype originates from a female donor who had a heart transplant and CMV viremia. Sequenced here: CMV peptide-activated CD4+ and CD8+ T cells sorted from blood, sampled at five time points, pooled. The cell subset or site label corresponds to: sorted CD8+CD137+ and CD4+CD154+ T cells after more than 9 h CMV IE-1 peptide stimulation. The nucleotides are TGTGCCAGCAGTTACGGTATCAATGAGCAGTTCTTC. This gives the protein CASSYGINEQFF.